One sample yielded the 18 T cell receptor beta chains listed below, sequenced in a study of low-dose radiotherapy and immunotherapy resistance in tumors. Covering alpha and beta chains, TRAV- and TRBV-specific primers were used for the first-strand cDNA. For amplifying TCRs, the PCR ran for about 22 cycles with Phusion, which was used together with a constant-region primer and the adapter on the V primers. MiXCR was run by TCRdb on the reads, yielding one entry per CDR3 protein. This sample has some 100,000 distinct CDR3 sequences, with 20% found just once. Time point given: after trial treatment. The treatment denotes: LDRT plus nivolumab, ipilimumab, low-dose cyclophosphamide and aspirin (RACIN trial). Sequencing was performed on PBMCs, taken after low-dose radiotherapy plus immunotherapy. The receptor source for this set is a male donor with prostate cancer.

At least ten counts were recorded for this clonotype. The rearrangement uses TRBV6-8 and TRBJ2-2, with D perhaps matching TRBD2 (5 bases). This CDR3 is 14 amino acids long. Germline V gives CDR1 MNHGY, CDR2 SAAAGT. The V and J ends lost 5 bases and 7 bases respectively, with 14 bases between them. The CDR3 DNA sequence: TGTGCCAGCAGTCTCTCGATTCGGGGCGGGGAGCTGTTTTTT. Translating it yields CASSLSIRGGELFF.

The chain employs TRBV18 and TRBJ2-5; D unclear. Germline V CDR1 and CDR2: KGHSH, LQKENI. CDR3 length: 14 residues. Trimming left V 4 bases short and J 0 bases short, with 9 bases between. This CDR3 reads CASSLGRDQETQYF. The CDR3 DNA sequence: TGTGCCAGCTCACTAGGACGAGACCAAGAGACCCAGTACTTC.

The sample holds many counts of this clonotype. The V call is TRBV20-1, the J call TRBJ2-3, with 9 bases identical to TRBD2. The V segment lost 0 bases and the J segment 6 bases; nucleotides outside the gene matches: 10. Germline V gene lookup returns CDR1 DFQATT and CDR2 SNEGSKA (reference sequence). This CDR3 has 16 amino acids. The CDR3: CSARDRGGGVGDTQYF. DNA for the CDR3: TGCAGTGCTAGAGATCGTGGCGGGGGGGTGGGGGATACGCAGTATTTT.

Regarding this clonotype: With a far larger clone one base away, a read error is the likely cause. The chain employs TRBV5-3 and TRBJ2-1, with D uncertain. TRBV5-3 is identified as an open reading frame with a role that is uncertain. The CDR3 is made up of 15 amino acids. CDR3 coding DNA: TGTGTCAGCAGCACAGCGCCGCCCTCCTACAATGAGCAGTTCTTC. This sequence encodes CVSSTAPPSYNEQFF.

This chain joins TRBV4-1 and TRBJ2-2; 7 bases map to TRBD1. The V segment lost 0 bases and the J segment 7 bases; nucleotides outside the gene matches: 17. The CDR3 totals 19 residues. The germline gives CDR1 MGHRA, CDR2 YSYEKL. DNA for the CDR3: TGCGCCAGCAGCCAAGACCTCTTCATGAGGGGGCGTCGCCACGGGGAGCTGTTTTTT. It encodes CASSQDLFMRGRRHGELFF.

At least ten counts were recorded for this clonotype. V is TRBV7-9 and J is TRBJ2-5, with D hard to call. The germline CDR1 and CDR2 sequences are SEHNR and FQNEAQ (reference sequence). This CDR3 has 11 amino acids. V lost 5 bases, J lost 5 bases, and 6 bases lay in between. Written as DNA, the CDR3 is TGTGCCAGCAGCCCGCCGGAGACCCAGTACTTC. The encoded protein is CASSPPETQYF.

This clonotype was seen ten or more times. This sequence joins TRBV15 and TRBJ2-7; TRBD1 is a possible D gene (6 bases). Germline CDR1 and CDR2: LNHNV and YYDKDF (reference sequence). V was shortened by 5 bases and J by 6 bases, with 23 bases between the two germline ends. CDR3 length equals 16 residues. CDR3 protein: CATSARQEDGPGEQYF. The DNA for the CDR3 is TGTGCCACCAGCGCGCGACAGGAGGACGGCCCGGGCGAGCAGTACTTC.

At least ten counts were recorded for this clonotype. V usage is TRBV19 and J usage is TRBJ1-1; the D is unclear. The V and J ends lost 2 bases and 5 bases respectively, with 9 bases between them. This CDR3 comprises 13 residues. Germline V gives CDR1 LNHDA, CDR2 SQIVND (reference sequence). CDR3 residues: CASSIFSNTEAFF. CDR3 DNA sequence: TGTGCCAGTAGTATATTCTCGAATACTGAAGCTTTCTTT.

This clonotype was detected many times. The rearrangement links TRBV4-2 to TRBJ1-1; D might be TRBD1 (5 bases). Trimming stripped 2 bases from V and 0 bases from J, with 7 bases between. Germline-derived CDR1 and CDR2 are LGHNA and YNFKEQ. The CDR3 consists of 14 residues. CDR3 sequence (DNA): TGTGCCAGCAGCCAAACGACAGTGAACACTGAAGCTTTCTTT. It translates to CASSQTTVNTEAFF.

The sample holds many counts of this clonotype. CDR3 DNA: TGTGCCAGCAGCTTAGATCTTACGGGGAGGACCGGGGAGCTGTTTTTT. Translation gives CASSLDLTGRTGELFF. The V and J genes are TRBV11-2 and TRBJ2-2, with a tentative D call TRBD2 (6 bases). Germline V gene data show CDR1 as SGHAT and CDR2 as FQNNGV. The CDR3 spans 16 residues. V was clipped by 0 bases and J by 5 bases, with 13 bases between them.

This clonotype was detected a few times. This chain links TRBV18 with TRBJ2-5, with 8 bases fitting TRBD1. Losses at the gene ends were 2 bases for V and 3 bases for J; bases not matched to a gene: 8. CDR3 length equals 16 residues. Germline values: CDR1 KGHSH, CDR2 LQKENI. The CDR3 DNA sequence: TGTGCCAGCTCACCAATAACAGGGGGAACGAAAGAGACCCAGTACTTC. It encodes CASSPITGGTKETQYF. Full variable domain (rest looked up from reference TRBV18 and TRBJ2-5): NAGVMQNPRHLVRRRGQEARLRCSPMKGHSHVYWYRQLPEEGLKFMVYLQKENIIDESGMPKERFSAEFPKEGPSILRIQQVVRGDSAAYFCASSPITGGTKETQYFGPGTRLLVL.

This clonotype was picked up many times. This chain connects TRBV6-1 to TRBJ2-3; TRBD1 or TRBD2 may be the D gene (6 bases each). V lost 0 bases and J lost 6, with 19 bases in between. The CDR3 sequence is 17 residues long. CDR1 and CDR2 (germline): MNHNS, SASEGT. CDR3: CASSEAPPPGAGDTQYF. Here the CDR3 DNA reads TGTGCCAGCAGTGAAGCCCCCCCTCCGGGGGCAGGGGATACGCAGTATTTT.

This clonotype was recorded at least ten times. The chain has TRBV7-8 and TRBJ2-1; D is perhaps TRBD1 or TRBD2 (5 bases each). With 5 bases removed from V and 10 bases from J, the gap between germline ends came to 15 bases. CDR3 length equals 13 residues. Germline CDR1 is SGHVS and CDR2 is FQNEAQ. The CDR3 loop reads CASSHLGVREQFF. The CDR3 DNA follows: TGTGCCAGCAGCCATCTGGGGGTACGGGAGCAGTTCTTC.

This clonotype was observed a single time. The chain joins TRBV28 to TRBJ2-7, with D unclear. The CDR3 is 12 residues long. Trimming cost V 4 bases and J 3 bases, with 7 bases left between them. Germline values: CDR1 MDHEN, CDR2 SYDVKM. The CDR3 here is CASSYSIYEQYF. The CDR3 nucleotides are TGTGCCAGCAGTTACAGTATCTACGAGCAGTACTTC.

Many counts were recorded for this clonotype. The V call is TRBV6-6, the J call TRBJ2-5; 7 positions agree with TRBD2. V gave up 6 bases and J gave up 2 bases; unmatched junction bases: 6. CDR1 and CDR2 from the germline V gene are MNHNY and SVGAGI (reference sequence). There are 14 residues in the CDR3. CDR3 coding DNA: TGTGCCAGCAGGAGCTTGGGAGGGCAAGAGACCCAGTACTTC. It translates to CASRSLGGQETQYF.

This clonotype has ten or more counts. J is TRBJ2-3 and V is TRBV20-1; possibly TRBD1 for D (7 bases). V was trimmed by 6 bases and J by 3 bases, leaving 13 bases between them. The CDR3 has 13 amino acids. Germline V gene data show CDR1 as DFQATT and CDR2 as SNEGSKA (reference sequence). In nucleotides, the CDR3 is TGCAGTGCCGACCAGGGGGGTACAGATACGCAGTATTTT. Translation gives CSADQGGTDTQYF.

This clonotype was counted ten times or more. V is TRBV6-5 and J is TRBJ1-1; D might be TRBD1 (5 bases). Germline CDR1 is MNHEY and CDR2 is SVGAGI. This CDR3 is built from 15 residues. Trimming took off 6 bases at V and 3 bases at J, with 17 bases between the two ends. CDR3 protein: CASSLGYGTDTEAFF. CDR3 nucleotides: TGTGCCAGCAGCTTGGGCTATGGGACTGACACTGAAGCTTTCTTT.

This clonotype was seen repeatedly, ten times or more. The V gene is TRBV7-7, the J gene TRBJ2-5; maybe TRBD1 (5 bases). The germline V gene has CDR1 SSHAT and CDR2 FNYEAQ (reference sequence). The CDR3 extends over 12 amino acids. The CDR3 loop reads CASSRGQETQYF. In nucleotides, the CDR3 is TGTGCTAGCTCAAGGGGACAAGAGACCCAGTACTTC.